This T cell receptor (beta chain) comes out of a study of T cell responses to AZD1222 COVID-19 vaccine. This CDR3 has 18 amino acids. V shed 0 bases and J 9 bases; nucleotides not matched to a gene: 18. Germline V gene lookup returns CDR1 SGHNT and CDR2 YENEEA. Turning to this clone: As yet, its antigen is unknown.

The data were produced by immunoSEQ multiplex PCR, yet TCRdb's version contains in-frame clones alone and is incomplete. The table shows around 110,000 clones, with around 88% occurring only once. General observations from the study: In a largely white British group with more females than males, clonal diversity was possibly underestimated.

The material sequenced was peripheral blood, taken on day 0 of AZD1222 vaccination. The source of this sequence is an adult in good health. This sequence joins TRBV11-3 and TRBJ2-3, with TRBD2 identical over 7 bases. CDR3 protein: CASSLDQAGSTRRGTQYF. The DNA of the CDR3 is TGTGCCAGCAGCTTAGATCAAGCGGGATCAACGAGACGAGGAACGCAGTATTTT.